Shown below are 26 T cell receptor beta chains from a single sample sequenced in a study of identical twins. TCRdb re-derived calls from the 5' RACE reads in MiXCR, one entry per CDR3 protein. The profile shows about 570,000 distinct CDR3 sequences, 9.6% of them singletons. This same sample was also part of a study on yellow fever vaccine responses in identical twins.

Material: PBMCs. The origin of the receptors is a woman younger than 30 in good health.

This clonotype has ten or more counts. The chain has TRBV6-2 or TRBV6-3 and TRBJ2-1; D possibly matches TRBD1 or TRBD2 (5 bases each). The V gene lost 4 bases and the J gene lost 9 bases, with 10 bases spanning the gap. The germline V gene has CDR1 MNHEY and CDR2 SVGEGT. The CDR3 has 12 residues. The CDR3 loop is CASSSRGTEQFF. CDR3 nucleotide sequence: TGTGCCAGCAGTTCGCGAGGGACTGAGCAGTTCTTC.

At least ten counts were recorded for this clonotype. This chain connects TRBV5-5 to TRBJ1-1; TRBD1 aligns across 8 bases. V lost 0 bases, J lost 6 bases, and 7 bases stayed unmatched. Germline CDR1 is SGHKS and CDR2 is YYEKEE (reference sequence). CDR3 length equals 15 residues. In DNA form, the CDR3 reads TGTGCCAGCAGCTTGGCCAACGCAGGGGGCTCTGAAGCTTTCTTT. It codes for CASSLANAGGSEAFF. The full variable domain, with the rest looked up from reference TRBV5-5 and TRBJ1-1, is DAGVTQSPTHLIKTRGQQVTLRCSPISGHKSVSWYQQVLGQGPQFIFQYYEKEERGRGNFPDRFSARQFPNYSSELNVNALLLGDSALYLCASSLANAGGSEAFFGQGTRLTVV.

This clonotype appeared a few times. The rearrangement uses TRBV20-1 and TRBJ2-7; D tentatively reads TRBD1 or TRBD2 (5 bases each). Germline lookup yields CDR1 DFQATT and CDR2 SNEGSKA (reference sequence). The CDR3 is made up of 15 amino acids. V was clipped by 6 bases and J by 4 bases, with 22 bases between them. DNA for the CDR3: TGCAGTGCCCTTGGACCAACGGGACCACCATACGAGCAGTACTTC. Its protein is CSALGPTGPPYEQYF.

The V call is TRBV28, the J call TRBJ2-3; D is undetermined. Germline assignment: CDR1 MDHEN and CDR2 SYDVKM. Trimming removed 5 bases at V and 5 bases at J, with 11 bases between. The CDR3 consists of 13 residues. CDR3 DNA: TGTGCCAGCAGTGCCCCGCAGCGAGATACGCAGTATTTT. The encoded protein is CASSAPQRDTQYF.

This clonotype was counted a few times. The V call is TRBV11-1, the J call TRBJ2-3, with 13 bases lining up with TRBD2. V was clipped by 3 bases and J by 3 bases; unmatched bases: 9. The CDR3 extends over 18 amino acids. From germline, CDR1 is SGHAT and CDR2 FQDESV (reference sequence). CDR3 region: CASSFSPAGLAGTDTQYF. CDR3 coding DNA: TGTGCCAGCAGCTTTTCGCCGGCGGGACTAGCGGGAACAGATACGCAGTATTTT. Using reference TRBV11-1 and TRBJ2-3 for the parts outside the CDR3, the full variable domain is EAEVAQSPRYKITEKSQAVAFWCDPISGHATLYWYRQILGQGPELLVQFQDESVVDDSQLPKDRFSAERLKGVDSTLKIQPAELGDSAMYLCASSFSPAGLAGTDTQYFGPGTRLTVL.

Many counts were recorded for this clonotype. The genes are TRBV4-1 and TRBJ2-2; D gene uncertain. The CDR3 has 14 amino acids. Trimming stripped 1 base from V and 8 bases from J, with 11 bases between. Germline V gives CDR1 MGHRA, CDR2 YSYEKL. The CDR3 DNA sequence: TGCGCCAGCAGCCAAGTTTTCACTGAGGGGGAGCTGTTTTTT. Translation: CASSQVFTEGELFF.

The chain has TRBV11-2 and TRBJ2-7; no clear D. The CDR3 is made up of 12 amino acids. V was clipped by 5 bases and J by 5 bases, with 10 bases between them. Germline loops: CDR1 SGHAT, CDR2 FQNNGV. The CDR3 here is CASSPTWDEQYF. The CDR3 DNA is TGTGCCAGCAGCCCCACCTGGGACGAGCAGTACTTC.

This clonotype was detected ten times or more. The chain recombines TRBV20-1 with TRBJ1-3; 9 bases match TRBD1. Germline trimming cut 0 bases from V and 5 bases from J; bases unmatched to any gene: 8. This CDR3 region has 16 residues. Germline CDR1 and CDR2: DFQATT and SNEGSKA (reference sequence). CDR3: CSARDWTGEPRNTIYF. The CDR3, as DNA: TGCAGTGCTAGAGATTGGACAGGGGAGCCGAGAAACACCATATATTTT.

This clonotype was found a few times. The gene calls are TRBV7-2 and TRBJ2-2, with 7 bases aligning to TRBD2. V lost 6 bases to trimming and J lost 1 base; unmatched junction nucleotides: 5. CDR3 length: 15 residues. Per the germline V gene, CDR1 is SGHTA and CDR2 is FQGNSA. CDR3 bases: TGTGCCAGCAGGAAGGGCGGGGGGAACACCGGGGAGCTGTTTTTT. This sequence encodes CASRKGGGNTGELFF.

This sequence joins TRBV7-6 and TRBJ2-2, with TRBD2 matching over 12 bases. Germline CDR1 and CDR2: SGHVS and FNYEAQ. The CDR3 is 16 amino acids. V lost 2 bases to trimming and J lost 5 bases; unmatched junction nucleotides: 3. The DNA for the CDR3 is TGTGCCAGCAGCTTAAGGACTAGCGGGATGACCGGGGAGCTGTTTTTT. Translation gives CASSLRTSGMTGELFF. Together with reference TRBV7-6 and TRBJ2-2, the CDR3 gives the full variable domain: GAGVSQSPRYKVTKRGQDVALRCDPISGHVSLYWYRQALGQGPEFLTYFNYEAQQDKSGLPNDRFSAERPEGSISTLTIQRTEQRDSAMYRCASSLRTSGMTGELFFGEGSRLTVL.

The CDR3: CASSYSGSYNEQFF. The CDR3 nucleotides are TGTGCCAGCAGTTATTCGGGGTCTTACAATGAGCAGTTCTTC. The chain couples TRBV6-5 to TRBJ2-1, with D possibly matching TRBD2 (5 bases). Germline CDR1 and CDR2: MNHEY and SVGAGI. This CDR3 is 14 amino acids long. V lost 3 bases and J 4 bases, leaving 10 bases between the germline ends.

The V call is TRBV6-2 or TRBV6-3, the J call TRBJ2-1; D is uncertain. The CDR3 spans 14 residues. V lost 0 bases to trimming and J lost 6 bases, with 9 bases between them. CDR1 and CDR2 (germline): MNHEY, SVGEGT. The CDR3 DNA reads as TGTGCCAGCAGTTACTCCCTGGCGCTCAATGAGCAGTTCTTC. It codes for CASSYSLALNEQFF.

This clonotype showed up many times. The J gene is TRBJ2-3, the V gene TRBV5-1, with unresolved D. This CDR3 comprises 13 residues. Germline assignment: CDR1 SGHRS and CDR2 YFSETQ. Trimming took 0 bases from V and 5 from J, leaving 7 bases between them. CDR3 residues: CASSLDRIDTQYF. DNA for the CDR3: TGCGCCAGCAGCTTGGATCGTATAGATACGCAGTATTTT.

CDR3 sequence: CSAKTGRTYNEQFF. CDR3 sequence (DNA): TGCAGTGCCAAGACAGGGCGCACCTACAATGAGCAGTTCTTC. V is TRBV20-1 and J is TRBJ2-1, with TRBD1 matching over 7 bases. The CDR3 spans 14 residues. Germline values: CDR1 DFQATT, CDR2 SNEGSKA (reference sequence). V shed 6 bases, J shed 2 bases, and the junction held 7 bases outside the gene matches.

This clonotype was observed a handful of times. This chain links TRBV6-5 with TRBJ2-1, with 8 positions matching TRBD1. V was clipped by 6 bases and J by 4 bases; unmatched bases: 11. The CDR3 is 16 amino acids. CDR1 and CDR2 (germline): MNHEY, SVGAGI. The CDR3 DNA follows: TGTGCCAGCAGCCACCCGAGACAGGGGTTGTACAATGAGCAGTTCTTC. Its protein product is CASSHPRQGLYNEQFF.

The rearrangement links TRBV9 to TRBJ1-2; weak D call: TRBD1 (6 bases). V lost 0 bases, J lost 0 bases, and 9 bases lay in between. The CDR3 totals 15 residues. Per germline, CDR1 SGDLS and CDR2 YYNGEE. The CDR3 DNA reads TGTGCCAGCAGCGTAGGACAGGAGACTAACTATGGCTACACCTTC. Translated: CASSVGQETNYGYTF.

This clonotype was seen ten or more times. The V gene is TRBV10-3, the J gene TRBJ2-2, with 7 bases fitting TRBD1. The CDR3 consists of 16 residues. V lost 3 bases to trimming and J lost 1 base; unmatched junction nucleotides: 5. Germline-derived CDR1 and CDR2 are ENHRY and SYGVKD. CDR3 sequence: CAISDPGQRNTGELFF. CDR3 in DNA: TGTGCCATCAGTGATCCGGGACAGAGGAACACCGGGGAGCTGTTTTTT.

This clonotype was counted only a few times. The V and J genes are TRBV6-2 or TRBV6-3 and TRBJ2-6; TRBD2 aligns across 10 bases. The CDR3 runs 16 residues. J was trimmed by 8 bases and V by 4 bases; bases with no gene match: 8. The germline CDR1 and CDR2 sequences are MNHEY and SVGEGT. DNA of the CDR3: TGTGCCAGCAGTTCCCCTAGCGGGAGTATTACCAACGTCCTGACTTTC. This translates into CASSSPSGSITNVLTF.

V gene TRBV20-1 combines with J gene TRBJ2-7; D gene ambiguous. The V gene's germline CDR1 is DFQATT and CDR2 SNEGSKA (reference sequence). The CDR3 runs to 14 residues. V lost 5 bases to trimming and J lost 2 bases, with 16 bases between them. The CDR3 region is CSAGSIAGTYEQYF. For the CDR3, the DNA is TGCAGTGCTGGTTCTATAGCCGGAACCTACGAGCAGTACTTC.

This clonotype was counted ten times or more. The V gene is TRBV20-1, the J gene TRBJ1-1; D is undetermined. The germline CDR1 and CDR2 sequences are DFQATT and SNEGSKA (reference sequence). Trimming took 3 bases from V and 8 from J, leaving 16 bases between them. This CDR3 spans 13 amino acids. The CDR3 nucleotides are TGCAGTGCTAGGTGGCACCGAAAGGGAGAAGCTTTCTTT. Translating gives CSARWHRKGEAFF.

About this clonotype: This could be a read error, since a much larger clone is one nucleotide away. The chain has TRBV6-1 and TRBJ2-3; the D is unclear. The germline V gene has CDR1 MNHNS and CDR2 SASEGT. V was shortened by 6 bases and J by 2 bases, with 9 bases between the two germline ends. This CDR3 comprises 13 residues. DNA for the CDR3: TGTGCCAGCAGACCTGAGGCCACAGATACGCAGTATTTT. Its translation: CASRPEATDTQYF.

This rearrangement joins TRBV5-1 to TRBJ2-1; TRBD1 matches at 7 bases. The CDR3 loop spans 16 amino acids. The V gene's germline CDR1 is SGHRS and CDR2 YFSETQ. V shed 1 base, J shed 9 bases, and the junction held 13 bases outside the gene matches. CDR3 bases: TGCGCCAGCAGCTTGCCTGGTCGTGAGGGGGCCGTTGAGCAGTTCTTC. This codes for CASSLPGREGAVEQFF.

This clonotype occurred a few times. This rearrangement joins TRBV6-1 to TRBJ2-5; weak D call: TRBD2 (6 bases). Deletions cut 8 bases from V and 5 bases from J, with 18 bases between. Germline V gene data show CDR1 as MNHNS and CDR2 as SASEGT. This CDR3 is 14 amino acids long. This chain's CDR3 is CASQKEQGGETQYF. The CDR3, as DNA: TGTGCCAGCCAAAAGGAGCAGGGAGGCGAGACCCAGTACTTC.

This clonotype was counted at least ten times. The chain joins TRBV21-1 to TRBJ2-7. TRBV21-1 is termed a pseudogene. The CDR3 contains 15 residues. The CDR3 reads CASSGAQLLTYEQYF. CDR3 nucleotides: TGTGCCAGCAGCGGTGCCCAGTTATTGACCTACGAGCAGTACTTC.

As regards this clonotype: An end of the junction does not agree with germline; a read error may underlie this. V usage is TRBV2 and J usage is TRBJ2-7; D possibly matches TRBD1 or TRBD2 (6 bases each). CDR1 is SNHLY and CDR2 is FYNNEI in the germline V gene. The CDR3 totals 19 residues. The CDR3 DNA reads TGTGCCATCAGTTTAGCGCAAGGACCGGGGGCGTTCATTAGCTACGAGCAGTACTTC. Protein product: CAISLAQGPGAFISYEQYF.

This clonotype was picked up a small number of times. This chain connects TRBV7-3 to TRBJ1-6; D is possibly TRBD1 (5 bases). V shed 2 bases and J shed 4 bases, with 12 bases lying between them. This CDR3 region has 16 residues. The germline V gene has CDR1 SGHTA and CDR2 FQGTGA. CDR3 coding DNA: TGTGCCAGCAGCTTAGACAGAAGGAGTTATAATTCACCCCTCCACTTT. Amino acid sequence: CASSLDRRSYNSPLHF.